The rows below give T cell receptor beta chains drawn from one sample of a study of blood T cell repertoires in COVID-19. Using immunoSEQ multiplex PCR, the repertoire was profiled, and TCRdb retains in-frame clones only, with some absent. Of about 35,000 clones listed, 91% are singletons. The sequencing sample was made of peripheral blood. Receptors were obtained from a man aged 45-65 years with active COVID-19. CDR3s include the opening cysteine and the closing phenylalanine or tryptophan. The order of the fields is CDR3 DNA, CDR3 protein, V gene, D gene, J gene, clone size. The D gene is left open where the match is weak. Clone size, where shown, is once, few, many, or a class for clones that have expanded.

TGTGCCAGCAGTGAACAGTACACAGGGTCAGAGACCCAGTACTTC CASSEQYTGSETQYF TRBV2 - TRBJ2-5 once
TGCGCCAGCAGCTTGGATGGGGGCGCAGGTTATGGCTACACCTTC CASSLDGGAGYGYTF TRBV5-1 - TRBJ1-2 -
TGTGCCAGCAGCTTAGCGGGACAGTCCACCGGGGAGCTGTTTTTT CASSLAGQSTGELFF TRBV7-6 TRBD1 TRBJ2-2 -
TGTGCCAGCAGCCAAGCCAGTCGGCAGGTCAATCAGCCCCAGCATTTT CASSQASRQVNQPQHF TRBV4-2 - TRBJ1-5 -
TGTGCCAGCAGCTTAGAGGGACAGGGACAAGAGACCCAGTACTTC CASSLEGQGQETQYF TRBV7-6 TRBD1 TRBJ2-5 -
TGTGCCAGCAGCAGACAGGGGGCCTACGAGCAGTACTTC CASSRQGAYEQYF TRBV21-1 - TRBJ2-7 -
TGTGCCAGCCTCCCGGGGGGATCGTTCGGTGGCTACACCTTC CASLPGGSFGGYTF TRBV6-5 - TRBJ1-2 -
TGTGCCAGCAGCTTGCCCGGGACTAGTTTGGAGACCCAGTACTTC CASSLPGTSLETQYF TRBV7-9 TRBD2 TRBJ2-5 -
TGTGCCAGCAGCAAGTTGGGACCCGGACGGGACAAATATAATTCACCCCTCCACTTT CASSKLGPGRDKYNSPLHF TRBV7-6 - TRBJ1-6 -
TGTGCCAGCAGCACTCAGGGGGCCGTCACAGATACGCAGTATTTT CASSTQGAVTDTQYF TRBV7-2 TRBD1 TRBJ2-3 -
TGTGCCAGCAGCTTAGGGACACCCCCCCAAGCTTTCTTT CASSLGTPPQAFF TRBV7-2 - TRBJ1-1 once
TGTGCCAGCAGCCAAGATCCGGGAGGCTCCTACAATGAGCAGTTCTTC CASSQDPGGSYNEQFF TRBV4-2 TRBD2 TRBJ2-1 -
TGTGCCATCAGTGAGTCGAGAGGGATCGAAGCTTTCTTT CAISESRGIEAFF TRBV10-3 - TRBJ1-1 -
TGCGCCAGCAGCCAAACCGGGTTTCGCTTCCAAGAGACCCAGTACTTC CASSQTGFRFQETQYF TRBV4-1 - TRBJ2-5 once
TGCGCCAGCAGCCAAGATTCAGACCAGCTAGCCTACACCTTC CASSQDSDQLAYTF TRBV4-3 - TRBJ1-2 once
TGTGCCAGTAGTATAGGCAGAGGGTATGGCTACACCTTC CASSIGRGYGYTF TRBV19 - TRBJ1-2 -
TGTGCCAGCAGCCAAACTCGGACTAGGTTCAATGAGCAGTTCTTC CASSQTRTRFNEQFF TRBV4-2 TRBD2 TRBJ2-1 -
TGTGCCATCAGTGTAAGCGGGAGCTCCTACGAGCAGTACTTC CAISVSGSSYEQYF TRBV10-3 TRBD2 TRBJ2-7 -
TGTGCCAGCAGCGTAGCCGGCTCTGGGGCCAACGTCCTGACTTTC CASSVAGSGANVLTF TRBV9 - TRBJ2-6 -
TGTGCCAGCAGCGTAGAGGTAGCGGGGCATACAGATACGCAGTATTTT CASSVEVAGHTDTQYF TRBV9 TRBD2 TRBJ2-3 -
TGTGCCACCTCTCCCGGGACTATACAAGAGACCCAGTACTTC CATSPGTIQETQYF TRBV2 TRBD2 TRBJ2-5 -
TGTGCCAGCAGCTTCGGTCAGGGGGGAGAGACCCAGTACTTC CASSFGQGGETQYF TRBV7-9 - TRBJ2-5 -
TGTGCCAGCAGTGATCGTGTCGGCTATGGCTACACCTTC CASSDRVGYGYTF TRBV2 - TRBJ1-2 -